This T cell receptor (beta chain) is drawn from a study of T cell responses to AZD1222 COVID-19 vaccine. Regarding the study as a whole: Variant regions that are unmutated are reportedly the target of nearly half of spike-specific TCRs. Two AZD1222 doses significantly raised spike-specific TCR breadth and depth over controls. Females outnumbered males among donors, who were mostly white British; clonal diversity was possibly underestimated.

Worth noting for this clone: The target antigen is unknown.

The protocol was immunoSEQ multiplex PCR, while the TCRdb copy is restricted to in-frame clones and leaves out a portion. The sample contains some 190,000 clones, 92% of which appear only once. V trimming: 1 base; J trimming: 6 bases; junction bases outside the gene matches: 15. The V gene's germline CDR1 is SGHTA and CDR2 FQGTGA. This CDR3 has 18 residues. The chain joins TRBV7-3 to TRBJ2-3, with 8 bases that match TRBD2. The clonotype was recovered from an adult in good health. The sequences come from peripheral blood, collected on day 0 of AZD1222 vaccination. CDR3 DNA: TGTGCCAGCAGCTTAAAGGGCGGTAGCGGGGAACGAAGGGATACGCAGTATTTT. Encoded protein: CASSLKGGSGERRDTQYF.